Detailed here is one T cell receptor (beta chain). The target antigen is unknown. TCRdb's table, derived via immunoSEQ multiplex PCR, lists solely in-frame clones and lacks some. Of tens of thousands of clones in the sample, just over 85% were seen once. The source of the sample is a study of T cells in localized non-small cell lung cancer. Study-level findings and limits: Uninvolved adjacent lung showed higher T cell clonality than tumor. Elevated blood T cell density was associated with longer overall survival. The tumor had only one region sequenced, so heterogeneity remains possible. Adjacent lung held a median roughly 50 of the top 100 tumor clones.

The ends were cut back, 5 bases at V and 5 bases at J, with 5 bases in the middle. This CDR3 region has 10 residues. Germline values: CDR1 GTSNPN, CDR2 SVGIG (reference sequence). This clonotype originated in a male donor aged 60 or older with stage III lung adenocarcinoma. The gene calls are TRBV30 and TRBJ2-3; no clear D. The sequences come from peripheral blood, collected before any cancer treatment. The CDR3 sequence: CAWGLDTQYF. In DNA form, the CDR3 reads TGTGCCTGGGGGTTAGATACGCAGTATTTT.